The present T cell receptor beta chain was sequenced within a study of cytomegalovirus exposure and HLA in healthy donors. V lost 2 bases, J lost 0 bases, and 14 bases lay in between. Germline V gene data show CDR1 as MNHEY and CDR2 as SMNVEV (reference sequence). CDR3 length: 16 amino acids. Researchers ran the PCR with 60 Vbeta and 13 Jbeta primers. Generated by immunoSEQ multiplex PCR, the TCRdb table keeps only in-frame clones and is missing some. The data hold some 120,000 clones, with 79% observed a single time. The clonotype comes from a man between 25 and 39 years old in good health and CMV-seropositive. The rearrangement links TRBV27 to TRBJ2-7, with D unresolved. The sample taken for sequencing was PBMCs. The CDR3 region has the DNA TGTGCCAGCAGTTTAAGTCCTGAAGCTCTCTCCTACGAGCAGTACTTC. Its translation is CASSLSPEALSYEQYF.